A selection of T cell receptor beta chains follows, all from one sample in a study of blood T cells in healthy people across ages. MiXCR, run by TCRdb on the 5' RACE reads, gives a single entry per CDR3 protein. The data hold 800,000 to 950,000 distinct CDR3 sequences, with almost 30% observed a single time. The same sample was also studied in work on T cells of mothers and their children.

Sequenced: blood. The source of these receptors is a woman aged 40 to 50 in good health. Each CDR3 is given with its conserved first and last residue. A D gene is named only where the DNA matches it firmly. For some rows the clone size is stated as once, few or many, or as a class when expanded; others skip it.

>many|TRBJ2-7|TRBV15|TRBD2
TGTGCCACCAGCAGAGGCGGGAGCTACCTCTACGAGCAGTACTTC
CATSRGGSYLYEQYF
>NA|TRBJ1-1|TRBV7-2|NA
TGTGCCAGCAGCTATGACACTGAAGCTTTCTTT
CASSYDTEAFF
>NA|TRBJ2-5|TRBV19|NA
TGTGCCAGTAGTATGGGGGTGGCTGAGACCCAGTACTTC
CASSMGVAETQYF
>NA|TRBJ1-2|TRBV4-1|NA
TGCGCCAGCAGCCATTACGCGGATCAGGGATCGGATGGCTACACCTTC
CASSHYADQGSDGYTF
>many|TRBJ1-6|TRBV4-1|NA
TGCGCCAGCAGCCACGGAACAGGGACCAATTCACCCCTCCACTTT
CASSHGTGTNSPLHF
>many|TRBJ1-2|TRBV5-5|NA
TGTGCCAGCAGCCGGGGGGGGCAGACTAACTATGGCTACACCTTC
CASSRGGQTNYGYTF
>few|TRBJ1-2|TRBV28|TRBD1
TGTGCCAGCAGTTTATGGACCTCGACAGGGAAAGATGGCTACACCTTC
CASSLWTSTGKDGYTF
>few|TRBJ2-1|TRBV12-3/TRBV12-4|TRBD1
TGTGCCAGCAGAACCGGACAGGGGGCGATTACCAATGAGCAGTTCTTC
CASRTGQGAITNEQFF
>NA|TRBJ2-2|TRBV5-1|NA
TGCGCCAGCAGCTCTGGGCAGGGGTCTGGCACCGGGGAGCTGTTTTTT
CASSSGQGSGTGELFF
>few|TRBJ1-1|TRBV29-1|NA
TGCAGCCCGAGGGTCGGGGCTGAAGCTTTCTTT
CSPRVGAEAFF
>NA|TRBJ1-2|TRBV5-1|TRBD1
TGCGCCAGCAGTTCCTCCGGGACAGGGGTTAGCTACACCTTC
CASSSSGTGVSYTF
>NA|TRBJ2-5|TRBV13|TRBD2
TGTGCCAGCAGCGCTAGCGGGCAGGCATACAATGAGCAGTACTTC
CASSASGQAYNEQYF
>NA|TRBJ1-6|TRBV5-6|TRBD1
TGTGCCAGCAGCTTCCGCGACAGGGTATATTCACCCCTCCACTTT
CASSFRDRVYSPLHF
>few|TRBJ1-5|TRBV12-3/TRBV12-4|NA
TGTGCCAGCAGTTTCGGGCCAGGTTTTCAGCCCCAGCATTTT
CASSFGPGFQPQHF
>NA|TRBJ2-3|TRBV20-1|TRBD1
TGCAGTGCTAGAGATCCCGGGACAGGGGCAGATACGCAGTATTTT
CSARDPGTGADTQYF
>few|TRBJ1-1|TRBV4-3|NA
TGCGCCAGCAGCCAAGGTTCGTGGGTGGGGATGAACACTGAAGCTTTCTTT
CASSQGSWVGMNTEAFF
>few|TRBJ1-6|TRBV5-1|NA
TGCGCCAGCAGCTTGGGGTGGGTTTCGAATTCACCCCTCCACTTT
CASSLGWVSNSPLHF
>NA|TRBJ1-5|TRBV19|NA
TGTGCCAGTAGCATCGAAGGAGATCCCCAGCATTTT
CASSIEGDPQHF
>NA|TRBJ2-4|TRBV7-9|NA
TGTGCCAGCAGCCCAAAATTGAGGGTGGCCAAAAACATTCAGTACTTC
CASSPKLRVAKNIQYF
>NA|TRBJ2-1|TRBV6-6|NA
TGTGCCAGCAGTTACTCGGTGGGGAATGAGCAGTTCTTC
CASSYSVGNEQFF
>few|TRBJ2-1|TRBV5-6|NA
TGTGCCAGCAGCTTTGCCCCAACCAGCAATGAGCAGTTCTTC
CASSFAPTSNEQFF
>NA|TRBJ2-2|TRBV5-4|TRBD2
TGTGCCAGCAGCTTAAGCGGGGGGGCCCTCGGGGAGCTGTTTTTT
CASSLSGGALGELFF
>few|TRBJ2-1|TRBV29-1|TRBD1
TGCAGCGTTCAGGCTGGACAGGGGAGCAATGAGCAGTTCTTC
CSVQAGQGSNEQFF
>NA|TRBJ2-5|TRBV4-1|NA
TGCGCCAGCAGCCCCCGTACTCAGGCAGAGACCCAGTACTTC
CASSPRTQAETQYF
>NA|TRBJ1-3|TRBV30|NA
TGTGCCTGGAAGGGCTCTGGAAACACCATATATTTT
CAWKGSGNTIYF
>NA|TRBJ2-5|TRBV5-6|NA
TGTGCCAGCAGCCGCCGGGGGAAGGTCCAAGAGACCCAGTACTTC
CASSRRGKVQETQYF
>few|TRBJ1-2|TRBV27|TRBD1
TGTGCCAGCAGTTCCCTTTCGACAGGGGGCAATGGCTACACCTTC
CASSSLSTGGNGYTF
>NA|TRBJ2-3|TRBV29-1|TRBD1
TGCAGCGGGGCCCCCGACAGGGGCGCAGATACGCAGTATTTT
CSGAPDRGADTQYF
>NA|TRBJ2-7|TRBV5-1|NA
TGCGCCAACAGCTTGGCCTCATCCTACGAGCAGTACTTC
CANSLASSYEQYF
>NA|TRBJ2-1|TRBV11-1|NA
TGTGCCAGCAGCCGACGAGACGGTAACAATGAGCAGTTCTTC
CASSRRDGNNEQFF
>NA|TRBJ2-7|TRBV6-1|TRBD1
TGTGCCAACACCCAAGGGACAGGGTCTTACGAGCAGTACTTC
CANTQGTGSYEQYF
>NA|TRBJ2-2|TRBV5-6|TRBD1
TGTGCCAGCAGCCCCCTGACAGGGGGCATCACCGGGGAGCTGTTTTTT
CASSPLTGGITGELFF
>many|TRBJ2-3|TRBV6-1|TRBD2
TGTGCCAGCAGTGGAGGACTAGCTGGAGATACGCAGTATTTT
CASSGGLAGDTQYF
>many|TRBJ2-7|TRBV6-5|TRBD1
TGTGCCAGCAGTTACCGACGACAGGGGGTAAAATTCGACGAGCAGTACTTC
CASSYRRQGVKFDEQYF
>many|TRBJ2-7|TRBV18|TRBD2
TGTGCCAGCTCACGTTTAGCGGGGGGCGCCTACGAGCAGTACTTC
CASSRLAGGAYEQYF
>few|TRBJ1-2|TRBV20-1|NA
TGCAGTGCCAAGACACCCATATCTACCTCCTCTGGCTACACCTTC
CSAKTPISTSSGYTF
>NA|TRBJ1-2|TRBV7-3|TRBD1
TGTGCCAGCAGCTTAACGGCAGGGGGCCCACACACCTTC
CASSLTAGGPHTF
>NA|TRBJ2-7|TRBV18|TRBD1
TGTGCCAGCTCACCACTAACCACAGGGGGCGACGCCTACGAGCAGTACTTC
CASSPLTTGGDAYEQYF
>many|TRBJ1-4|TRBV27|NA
TGTGCCAGCACCGGGCTGTTGGGGGAAAAACTGTTTTTT
CASTGLLGEKLFF
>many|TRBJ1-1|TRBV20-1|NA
TGCAGTGCTAGCAAAGCAGGGGTCAACACTGAAGCTTTCTTT
CSASKAGVNTEAFF
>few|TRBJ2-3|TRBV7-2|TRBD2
TGTGCCAGCAGCCCTACACTACTAGCGGGGGGGGCTGGAGATACGCAGTATTTT
CASSPTLLAGGAGDTQYF
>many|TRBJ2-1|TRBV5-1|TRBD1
TGCGCCAGCAGCTCCACGGGACAGGGGGCTAATGAGCAGTTCTTC
CASSSTGQGANEQFF
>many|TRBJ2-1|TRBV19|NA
TGTGCCACCACGGACTTGGGGGCAGCGAATGAGCAGTTCTTC
CATTDLGAANEQFF
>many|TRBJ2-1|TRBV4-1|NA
TGCGCCAGCAGCCACCTACAAGAGTACAATGAGCAGTTCTTC
CASSHLQEYNEQFF
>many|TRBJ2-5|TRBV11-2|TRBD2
TGTGCCAGCAGGGCTTGGGTAGCGGGGGTGGTAGAGCAGTACTTC
CASRAWVAGVVEQYF
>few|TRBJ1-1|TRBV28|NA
TGTGCCAGCAGTTGGGGCAGTCGGTTGAACACTGAAGCTTTCTTT
CASSWGSRLNTEAFF
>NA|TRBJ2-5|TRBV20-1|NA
TGCAGTGCTAGTGGGCAGCAAGAGACCCAGTACTTC
CSASGQQETQYF